This T cell receptor (beta chain) was recovered during a study of cytomegalovirus exposure and HLA in healthy donors (dated by TCRdb to 2017 to 2019). Some background on the complete study: A later analysis indicated that the roughly 130 validation repertoires were generated on the platform also employed for the approximately 670 repertoires of the first cohort. The study aimed to test whether signatures of past pathogen exposure could be identified by cataloging public T cell receptors. Besides the first cohort of about 730 subjects, a separate validation cohort made up of roughly 130 different subjects was used. High-throughput TCR immunosequencing, statistical association of individual TCRs with disease status, and machine learning were combined to predict cytomegalovirus infection status.

The germline V gene specifies SQVTM as CDR1 and ANQGSEA as CDR2. V was cut back by 2 bases and J by 5 bases, leaving a gap of 10 bases between them. From the cysteine through the phenylalanine, the CDR3 covers 13 amino acids. CDR3 DNA only is kept here, 39 bases in frame from base 1. Donors formed part of the validation cohort, which comprised 120 subjects and was distinct from the first cohort of over 500 subjects. General conclusions and limits of the study: The study listed approximately 150 TCR beta chains as associated with cytomegalovirus. The authors suggested that the approach could potentially be generalized to other disease states and immunological phenotypes. All 120 or so repertoires were used to score co-occurrence in the validation cohort in a later analysis, because that analysis had no HLA typing for the cohort. In vitro tests confirmed that a few of the cytomegalovirus-associated TCR beta chains recognize cytomegalovirus antigens. Across donors, most TCR sequences were observed very rarely, whereas some public TCRs were present in many individuals. Of the cluster scores, 94% were above 0 in a later analysis, which found that TCRs clustered in the first cohort also tended to co-occur in the 120 validation repertoires. In both the original and validation cohorts, the classifier was reported to diagnose cytomegalovirus status with high specificity and sensitivity.

On this clone: Which antigen it targets is not known. No base qualities exist here, and no much larger clone lies one base off it.

The library was prepared using the immunoSEQ multiplex PCR assay. As for how the authors treated the data: A statistical classification framework was developed to diagnose cytomegalovirus status using the catalog of TCR beta chain sequences. TCRdb limited this immuneACCESS table to in-frame rearrangements with V and J called. A share of clones is missing; checked studies link under half to unresolved V genes, and the rest is unexplained. That table gives V, J and clone size, and the DNA gave D and trimming. The sample profile shows about 200,000 clones; roughly 83% of them were found once. 4.5% to 6% of the sample is in the top ten clones.

The receptor's source is a woman aged 18 to 35 in good health and CMV-seronegative. Sequenced material: PBMCs. Rearrangement joined TRBV29-1 to TRBJ1-5; the D gene is not confidently resolved. The sequenced DNA is TGCAGCGTTGAACCCGCGCCCCATCAGCCCCAGCATTTT. Its translation reads: CSVEPAPHQPQHF.